These 28 T cell receptor beta chains came from one sample sequenced in a study of T cell repertoires in cytomegalovirus infection. TCRdb passed the reads through MiXCR, listing each CDR3 protein once. Found here are roughly 920,000 distinct CDR3 sequences, under 40% of them singletons; the top ten hold around an eighth. No cognate antigen is known for these TCRs. The sample consisted of cultured CD8+ T cells from PBMCs, taken from culture after CMV antigen stimulation. These receptor sequences come from a human donor in good health (CMV status not recorded). Some clones in this sample may be carry-over from other donors' samples.

The rearrangement uses TRBV19 and TRBJ2-3; 15 bases fit TRBD2. The V segment lost 7 bases and the J segment 11 bases; nucleotides outside the gene matches: 4. The CDR3 contains 13 residues. Germline-derived CDR1 and CDR2 are LNHDA and SQIVND (reference sequence). CDR3 residues: CASTGTSGGLQYF. CDR3 sequence (DNA): TGTGCCAGTACCGGGACTAGCGGGGGGTTGCAGTATTTT.

This clonotype was seen a handful of times. This chain uses TRBV2 with TRBJ2-3, with D uncertain. Trimming stripped 4 bases from V and 2 bases from J, with 7 bases between. This CDR3 region has 13 residues. Germline CDR1 reads SNHLY; CDR2 reads FYNNEI. Written as DNA, the CDR3 is TGTGCCAGCAGTGTGCCTTACACAGATACGCAGTATTTT. It encodes CASSVPYTDTQYF.

The rearrangement uses TRBV12-3 or TRBV12-4 and TRBJ2-2; D possibly corresponds to TRBD1 (6 bases). Trimming left V 1 base short and J 1 base short, with 10 bases between. The CDR3 is made up of 16 amino acids. The chain's CDR3 is CASSLGGRGNTGELFF. As DNA, the CDR3 is TGTGCCAGCAGTTTAGGGGGGCGTGGGAACACCGGGGAGCTGTTTTTT.

The gene calls are TRBV7-6 and TRBJ1-1; D is unresolved. The germline V gene encodes CDR1 SGHVS and CDR2 FNYEAQ. The V and J ends lost 3 bases and 7 bases respectively, with 9 bases between them. This CDR3 comprises 12 residues. CDR3 sequence reads: CASSFRSVEAFF. Here the CDR3 DNA reads TGTGCCAGCAGCTTCCGATCGGTTGAAGCTTTCTTT. The variable domain in full, completed from reference TRBV7-6 and TRBJ1-1, reads GAGVSQSPRYKVTKRGQDVALRCDPISGHVSLYWYRQALGQGPEFLTYFNYEAQQDKSGLPNDRFSAERPEGSISTLTIQRTEQRDSAMYRCASSFRSVEAFFGQGTRLTVV.

The chain employs TRBV5-4 and TRBJ2-2; TRBD2 agrees at 11 bases. J was trimmed by 6 bases and V by 2 bases; bases with no gene match: 6. The CDR3 spans 16 residues. CDR1 and CDR2 from the germline V gene are SGHNT and YYREEE (reference sequence). The CDR3 reads CASSFGSGGAAGELFF. The CDR3 nucleotides are TGTGCCAGCAGCTTCGGTAGCGGGGGGGCCGCCGGGGAGCTGTTTTTT.

This clonotype was picked up a small number of times. The chain is built from TRBV10-3 and TRBJ1-2; 10 nucleotides match TRBD1. The CDR3 has 15 amino acids. V trimming: 2 bases; J trimming: 3 bases; junction bases outside the gene matches: 3. The germline V gene has CDR1 ENHRY and CDR2 SYGVKD. This CDR3 reads CAISEEDRGDYGYTF. The CDR3 DNA reads TGTGCCATCAGTGAGGAGGACAGGGGGGACTATGGCTACACCTTC.

J is TRBJ2-7 and V is TRBV5-6; 8 bases fit TRBD1. This CDR3 has 15 amino acids. Germline lookup yields CDR1 SGHDT and CDR2 YYEEEE. J was trimmed by 4 bases and V by 4 bases; bases with no gene match: 10. The DNA of the CDR3 is TGTGCCAGCAGCGACAGGGGCCGCACGGGGTACGAGCAGTACGTC. Protein sequence: CASSDRGRTGYEQYV.

This clonotype was detected many times. This rearrangement joins TRBV7-2 to TRBJ1-2, with D maybe TRBD1 (5 bases). The ends were cut back, 6 bases at V and 4 bases at J, with 18 bases in the middle. Per germline, CDR1 SGHTA and CDR2 FQGNSA. The CDR3 consists of 15 residues. CDR3 amino acids: CASRSSGGPLYGYTF. The DNA for the CDR3 is TGTGCCAGCAGGTCGTCGGGGGGACCCCTCTATGGCTACACCTTC.

This clonotype has a handful of counts. The genes are TRBV6-5 and TRBJ2-6; D unclear. The germline V gene encodes CDR1 MNHEY and CDR2 SVGAGI. The V and J ends lost 2 bases and 0 bases respectively, with 5 bases between them. The CDR3 has 15 amino acids. CDR3 region: CASSYQVSGANVLTF. Written as DNA, the CDR3 is TGTGCCAGCAGTTACCAGGTCTCTGGGGCCAACGTCCTGACTTTC.

This clonotype was observed many times. The chain has TRBV7-6 and TRBJ2-7; tentative D call: TRBD2 (6 bases). Germline V CDR1 and CDR2: SGHVS, FNYEAQ. Trimming left V 5 bases short and J 1 base short, with 12 bases between. The CDR3 length is 14 residues. The CDR3 nucleotides are TGTGCCAGCAGCCCCGTCGGGGGATCCTACGAGCAGTACTTC. It specifies CASSPVGGSYEQYF.

This clonotype was counted a few times. The CDR3 reads CASSYEGVPSYNEQFF. The CDR3 DNA sequence: TGTGCCAGCAGTTACGAGGGAGTCCCCTCCTACAATGAGCAGTTCTTC. This chain joins TRBV6-5 and TRBJ2-1, with D tentatively TRBD2 (5 bases). The germline V and J ends were trimmed by 2 bases and 0 bases, with 11 bases remaining between them. CDR1 is MNHEY and CDR2 is SVGAGI in the germline V gene. The CDR3 totals 16 residues.

The rearrangement uses TRBV7-9 and TRBJ1-2; maybe TRBD1 (6 bases). The germline gives CDR1 SEHNR, CDR2 FQNEAQ (reference sequence). Trimming removed 3 bases from V and 7 bases from J, with 15 bases in between. The CDR3 extends over 14 amino acids. The CDR3 reads CASSLPGGRGGYTF. The CDR3 coding sequence is TGTGCCAGCAGCTTGCCCGGGGGGCGAGGTGGCTACACCTTC.

This clonotype has a handful of counts. The rearrangement uses TRBV5-8 and TRBJ1-1; unclear D gene. Germline CDR1 SGHTS, CDR2 YDEGEE. This CDR3 spans 17 amino acids. V dropped 3 bases and J dropped 3 bases, with 21 bases sitting between them. As DNA, the CDR3 is TGTGCCAGCAGCTATGGACCCTTAAGAATGGGGTACACTGAAGCTTTCTTT. It specifies CASSYGPLRMGYTEAFF.

The chain employs TRBV27 and TRBJ2-5; 9 nucleotides match TRBD1. J was trimmed by 5 bases and V by 5 bases; bases with no gene match: 9. The CDR3 runs to 15 residues. CDR1 and CDR2 from the germline V gene are MNHEY and SMNVEV (reference sequence). The CDR3 nucleotides read TGTGCCAGCAGTCTGACAGGGGGTTGGGGGGAGACCCAGTACTTC. Translated: CASSLTGGWGETQYF.

The chain employs TRBV7-1 and TRBJ1-5; possibly TRBD1 for D (6 bases). TRBV7-1 is an ORF, and what it does is uncertain. Between the trimmed V and J ends, which lost 6 bases and 7 bases, there was a span of 13 bases. The CDR3 is made up of 13 amino acids. For the CDR3, the DNA is TGTGCCAGCAGACAGGGTGTGACACAGCCCCAGCATTTT. Its translation is CASRQGVTQPQHF.

J is TRBJ2-7 and V is TRBV7-9; D not certain. In germline, CDR1 is SEHNR, CDR2 FQNEAQ (reference sequence). The CDR3 runs to 12 residues. Trimming cost V 5 bases and J 6 bases, with 11 bases left between them. The CDR3 is CASSPTPGEQYF. The CDR3 nucleotides read TGTGCCAGCAGCCCTACACCCGGCGAGCAGTACTTC.

The chain couples TRBV7-6 to TRBJ1-1; D remains ambiguous. V was trimmed by 5 bases and J by 6 bases, leaving 19 bases between them. Germline assignment: CDR1 SGHVS and CDR2 FNYEAQ. The length of the CDR3 is 15 residues. This chain's CDR3 is CASSQVVRSIPEAFF. The CDR3 nucleotides read TGTGCCAGCAGCCAAGTGGTGAGGTCGATCCCTGAAGCTTTCTTT.

V usage is TRBV25-1 and J usage is TRBJ1-2; 8 bases match TRBD1. Trimming at V came to 4 bases and at J to 8 bases, leaving 6 bases not matched to a gene. Germline loops: CDR1 MGHDK, CDR2 SYGVNS. CDR3 length: 13 residues. The CDR3 coding sequence is TGTGCCAGCAGTGCTACCTCAGGGGGCGGCTACACCTTC. It codes for CASSATSGGGYTF.

This clonotype was seen more than once but under ten times. This sequence joins TRBV28 and TRBJ1-6, with D unclear. CDR1 and CDR2 from the germline V gene are MDHEN and SYDVKM. V lost 5 bases, J lost 8 bases, and 13 bases lay in between. CDR3 length equals 14 residues. As DNA, the CDR3 is TGTGCCAGCAGTCCATGGGCAGGATATTCACCCCTCCACTTT. Amino acid sequence: CASSPWAGYSPLHF.

This clonotype has a handful of counts. This chain links TRBV11-2 with TRBJ2-2; a weak D match, TRBD1 (6 bases). The germline gives CDR1 SGHAT, CDR2 FQNNGV. This CDR3 region has 14 residues. V lost 2 bases, J lost 6 bases, and 10 bases lay in between. The CDR3 DNA is TGTGCCAGCAGCTTACACAGGGAAGCCGGGGAGCTGTTTTTT. Protein sequence: CASSLHREAGELFF. Using reference TRBV11-2 and TRBJ2-2 for the parts outside the CDR3, the full variable domain is EAGVAQSPRYKIIEKRQSVAFWCNPISGHATLYWYQQILGQGPKLLIQFQNNGVVDDSQLPKDRFSAERLKGVDSTLKIQPAKLEDSAVYLCASSLHREAGELFFGEGSRLTVL.

This clonotype was observed at least ten times. The chain combines TRBV7-9 with TRBJ2-3; D possibly matches TRBD1 or TRBD2 (6 bases each). From germline, CDR1 is SEHNR and CDR2 FQNEAQ (reference sequence). This CDR3 region has 16 residues. With 7 bases removed from V and 4 bases from J, the gap between germline ends came to 21 bases. Here the CDR3 DNA reads TGTGCCAGCATGCCGCCGGGCCGTAGGGGGGCAGATACGCAGTATTTT. Protein sequence: CASMPPGRRGADTQYF.

DNA for the CDR3: TGTGCCAGCACCGGAACAGGGGGCCTAAATTCACCCCTCCACTTT. This encodes CASTGTGGLNSPLHF. The chain couples TRBV5-6 to TRBJ1-6; TRBD1 matches at 9 bases. Germline V gives CDR1 SGHDT, CDR2 YYEEEE. Losses at the gene ends were 6 bases for V and 7 bases for J; bases not matched to a gene: 8. The CDR3 has 15 amino acids.

In its sample, this clonotype was seen a few times. This chain joins TRBV6-6 and TRBJ1-5, with D perhaps TRBD1 (5 bases). The CDR3 spans 13 residues. Germline lookup yields CDR1 MNHNY and CDR2 SVGAGI (reference sequence). This CDR3 is CSCSQGGNQPQHF. Here the CDR3 DNA reads TGTTCTTGCTCCCAGGGTGGGAATCAGCCCCAGCATTTT.

The chain uses TRBV19 and TRBJ2-3, with 9 bases aligning to TRBD2. The CDR3 extends over 17 amino acids. Germline V gene lookup returns CDR1 LNHDA and CDR2 SQIVND (reference sequence). The junction had 5 bases not matched to a gene; V was cut back by 1 base and J by 0 bases. The CDR3 is CASSIGFLAGSTDTQYF. The CDR3 nucleotides are TGTGCCAGTAGTATAGGATTTCTAGCGGGGAGCACAGATACGCAGTATTTT.

This chain connects TRBV9 to TRBJ1-2; D gene ambiguous. Trimming stripped 3 bases from V and 2 bases from J, with 20 bases between. The length of the CDR3 is 17 residues. Germline V gene data show CDR1 as SGDLS and CDR2 as YYNGEE. DNA for the CDR3: TGTGCCAGCAGCGCAGACCCTGAATATACGTGGAACTATGGCTACACCTTC. It encodes CASSADPEYTWNYGYTF.

This chain joins TRBV24-1 and TRBJ2-2; D is unresolved. The V end was cut by 5 bases, the J end by 0 bases, with 12 bases between. The CDR3 is 16 amino acids. In germline, CDR1 is KGHDR, CDR2 SFDVKD. The CDR3, as DNA: TGTGCCACCAGTGGGTCGGAGATCGCGAACACCGGGGAGCTGTTTTTT. Amino acid sequence: CATSGSEIANTGELFF.

This clonotype was recorded a few times. The rearrangement uses TRBV12-3 or TRBV12-4 and TRBJ2-3; 8 positions agree with TRBD2. The CDR3 spans 15 residues. V was clipped by 3 bases and J by 4 bases; unmatched bases: 6. This CDR3 reads CASSFLGLGPDTQYF. In DNA form, the CDR3 reads TGTGCCAGCAGTTTCTTGGGACTAGGCCCAGATACGCAGTATTTT.

This clonotype was recorded many times. CDR3 loop: CASSHRRGTDTQYF. The CDR3 nucleotides are TGTGCCAGCAGCCATAGGAGGGGCACAGATACGCAGTATTTT. The genes are TRBV7-8 and TRBJ2-3, with D maybe TRBD2 (6 bases). V shed 5 bases and J shed 1 base, with 10 bases lying between them. Germline V lookup: CDR1 SGHVS, CDR2 FQNEAQ. This CDR3 is 14 amino acids long.